The clone carrying this TCR beta chain was seen many times. The target antigen is unknown. This entry is derived from a study of regulatory T cells in long-lasting Graves disease. The CDR3 extends over 13 amino acids. The germline CDR1 and CDR2 sequences are SNHLY and FYNNEI. Trimming cost V 6 bases and J 1 base, with 4 bases left between them. Arm-PCR of CDR3 regions and iRepertoire HTBI primers were the basis on which TCR beta libraries were built. TCRdb re-derived calls from the multiplex PCR reads in MiXCR, one entry per CDR3 protein. This table holds fewer than 500,000 distinct CDR3 sequences, around 15% found once. General study findings and limits: Newly diagnosed patients had higher TCR diversity than persistent Graves' patients did.

Time point indicated: newly diagnosed GD, antithyroid drugs for less than 3 months. Scientists built the TCR library using RNA that was extracted from PBMCs. EDTA tubes held 9 to 10 milliliters of peripheral blood from each patient. The same sample was also studied in work on T cells in Graves' hyperthyroidism and ophthalmopathy. That report notes: HTBI primers were employed in a first-round RT-PCR of the TCR CDR3.

The rearrangement links TRBV2 to TRBJ2-6, with no clear D. The sequencing here drew on peripheral blood mononuclear cells (PBMCs), taken at new diagnosis, from a patient treated with antithyroid drugs. This TCR derives from a man in his forties with Graves disease. The CDR3 DNA reads TGTGCCAGCAGGGATTCTGGGGCCAACGTCCTGACTTTC. This codes for CASRDSGANVLTF.